These 24 T cell receptor beta chains were all obtained from the same sample, sequenced in a study of human T cells and chemical hapten exposure. Documented time point: patch test 2, 6 weeks after DPC sensitization. The treatment was: therapeutic diphenylcyclopropenone sensitization with weekly scalp DPC. TCRdb reprocessed the RACE reads via MiXCR and lists one record per CDR3 protein. Of under 75,000 distinct CDR3 sequences in the sample, 8.5% were seen once. This sample comprised whole blood, obtained in connection with sensitization to the hapten diphenylcyclopropenone (DPC). The receptors were sampled from a woman between 50 and 59 years old with alopecia areata. Some clones in this sample may be carry-over from other donors' samples.

DNA for the CDR3: TGTGCCAGCAGCTTCGGACAAGGAGAGACCCAGTACTTC. This encodes CASSFGQGETQYF. V usage is TRBV5-5 and J usage is TRBJ2-5; D perhaps matches TRBD1 (5 bases). The CDR3 runs 13 residues. Trimming removed 2 bases at V and 4 bases at J, with 9 bases between. CDR1 is SGHKS and CDR2 is YYEKEE in the germline V gene (reference sequence).

V gene TRBV21-1 combines with J gene TRBJ1-3; TRBD1, the table's D call, was not compared with the DNA. TRBV21-1 is classified as a pseudogene. The CDR3 extends over 14 amino acids. CDR3 coding DNA: TGTGCCACCACCGCACCGGGGGCTGGAAACACCATATATTTT. It encodes CATTAPGAGNTIYF.

CDR3 nucleotides: TGCAGCGTCAACCCCGGGACAGGGGTCTACAATGAGCAGTTCTTC. This sequence encodes CSVNPGTGVYNEQFF. This rearrangement joins TRBV29-1 to TRBJ2-1; 10 bases line up with TRBD1. From germline, CDR1 is SQVTM and CDR2 ANQGSEA. V was clipped by 6 bases and J by 3 bases; unmatched bases: 8. There are 15 residues in the CDR3.

This clonotype appeared many times. The chain couples TRBV7-2 to TRBJ1-1; 10 bases are a match to TRBD1. With 5 bases clipped from V and 3 bases from J, the junction kept 6 bases outside the gene matches. The CDR3 is made up of 15 amino acids. Germline V CDR1 and CDR2: SGHTA, FQGNSA. The CDR3 bases are TGTGCCAGCAGCCGACAGGGGGCTGTTGACACTGAAGCTTTCTTT. Its protein product is CASSRQGAVDTEAFF.

The table lists this clonotype with a few counts. This chain connects TRBV5-5 to TRBJ1-2; D not resolved. V dropped 6 bases and J dropped 4 bases, with 16 bases sitting between them. CDR3 size: 14 residues. Germline V gives CDR1 SGHKS, CDR2 YYEKEE (reference sequence). The CDR3 nucleotides read TGTGCCAGCAACCGGGAGGGCAGGTTCTATGGCTACACCTTC. Translated: CASNREGRFYGYTF.

The chain is built from TRBV7-9 and TRBJ1-3; D unresolved. Deletions cut 8 bases from V and 0 bases from J, with 8 bases between. This CDR3 comprises 13 residues. Germline CDR1 is SEHNR and CDR2 is FQNEAQ (reference sequence). CDR3 sequence: CASDISSGNTIYF. The DNA of the CDR3 is TGTGCCAGCGACATTAGCTCTGGAAACACCATATATTTT.

This clonotype was detected ten times or more. The chain recombines TRBV12-3 or TRBV12-4 with TRBJ1-1; D gene uncertain. Trimming pared 4 bases from V and 5 bases from J, leaving 5 bases between. The CDR3 spans 11 residues. This CDR3 is CASSYRTEAFF. CDR3 bases: TGTGCCAGCAGTTATAGGACTGAAGCTTTCTTT.

This clonotype has at least ten counts. The rearrangement uses TRBV15 and TRBJ1-2, with D unclear. The CDR3 contains 12 residues. Germline V CDR1 and CDR2: LNHNV, YYDKDF (reference sequence). V shed 3 bases and J shed 5 bases, with 7 bases lying between them. CDR3 amino acids: CATSRGSYGYTF. CDR3 DNA sequence: TGTGCCACCAGCAGGGGCAGTTATGGCTACACCTTC.

This clonotype was seen only a few times. This chain uses TRBV2 with TRBJ2-2, with a possible D match to TRBD1 (5 bases). Per germline, CDR1 SNHLY and CDR2 FYNNEI. Trimming shortened V by 7 bases and J by 4 bases, and 13 bases separated the two germline ends. This CDR3 spans 14 amino acids. The CDR3 bases are TGTGCCAGCAACCGACAGACGACCACCGGGGAGCTGTTTTTT. As protein: CASNRQTTTGELFF.

This chain joins TRBV10-3 and TRBJ2-4; D is unclear. CDR1 ENHRY and CDR2 SYGVKD come from the germline V gene. Trimming took 3 bases from V and 0 from J, leaving 12 bases between them. CDR3 size: 16 residues. The CDR3 loop reads CAISDGQAKAKNIQYF. For the CDR3, the DNA is TGTGCCATCAGTGATGGGCAGGCGAAAGCCAAAAACATTCAGTACTTC.

This clonotype was found a few times. V gene TRBV16 combines with J gene TRBJ1-2, with unresolved D. This CDR3 contains 13 residues. Germline CDR1 and CDR2: KGHSY and FQNENV. Trimming left V 0 bases short and J 3 bases short, with 5 bases between. DNA for the CDR3: TGTGCCAGCAGCCAATCCGATTACTATGGCTACACCTTC. It is translated as CASSQSDYYGYTF.

This clonotype was observed a few times. This chain joins TRBV12-3 or TRBV12-4 and TRBJ1-2; D is possibly TRBD1 (6 bases). CDR3 size: 14 residues. V was trimmed by 6 bases and J by 8 bases, leaving 19 bases between them. CDR3 in DNA: TGTGCCAGCAGCCCTAATCAGGGGATAGGGGGCTACACCTTC. This gives the protein CASSPNQGIGGYTF.

The chain employs TRBV6-6 and TRBJ2-1; perhaps TRBD2 as D (6 bases). The CDR3 extends over 13 amino acids. Looked up from germline, CDR1 is MNHNY and CDR2 is SVGAGI (reference sequence). Trimming pared 2 bases from V and 8 bases from J, leaving 10 bases between. In DNA form, the CDR3 reads TGTGCCAGCAGTTACGAGGGCGGGGATGAGCAGTTCTTC. This codes for CASSYEGGDEQFF.

The table lists this clonotype with many counts. The chain combines TRBV5-1 with TRBJ1-1; D might be TRBD1 (6 bases). V shed 5 bases and J shed 0 bases, with 17 bases lying between them. This CDR3 comprises 16 residues. Germline V gene data show CDR1 as SGHRS and CDR2 as YFSETQ. CDR3 DNA: TGCGCCAGCAGACGGTTAGGGGGAGAATTGAACACTGAAGCTTTCTTT. Its protein product is CASRRLGGELNTEAFF.

This chain connects TRBV12-3 or TRBV12-4 to TRBJ2-1, with 14 bases lining up with TRBD2. The CDR3 runs 15 residues. V dropped 3 bases and J dropped 10; count of bases not matched to a gene: 5. Written as DNA, the CDR3 is TGTGCCAGCAGTTTTAGGGGACTAGCGGGGGAGGAGCAGTTCTTC. This sequence encodes CASSFRGLAGEEQFF.

In its sample, this clonotype was seen a few times. This chain links TRBV12-3 or TRBV12-4 with TRBJ2-3; D is possibly TRBD2 (5 bases). V shed 3 bases and J shed 2 bases, with 12 bases lying between them. The CDR3 has 15 amino acids. The DNA of the CDR3 is TGTGCCAGCAGTTTCCGGGGAAATCCCACAGATACGCAGTATTTT. Protein product: CASSFRGNPTDTQYF.

This clonotype was seen more than once but under ten times. The CDR3 protein is CASSQDMGGRDEQFF. CDR3 DNA: TGTGCCAGCAGCCAAGATATGGGGGGAAGGGATGAGCAGTTCTTC. The rearrangement joins TRBV14 to TRBJ2-1; tentative D call: TRBD2 (6 bases). V was shortened by 0 bases and J by 8 bases, with 14 bases between the two germline ends. The CDR3 is made up of 15 amino acids. Germline-derived CDR1 and CDR2 are SGHDN and FVKESK.

The chain employs TRBV5-4 and TRBJ2-7, with no clear D. Trimming removed 4 bases from V and 2 bases from J, with 13 bases in between. This CDR3 has 14 amino acids. Germline V gene data show CDR1 as SGHNT and CDR2 as YYREEE (reference sequence). CDR3 region: CASSPESHTYEQYF. The CDR3 bases are TGTGCCAGCAGCCCGGAGAGCCATACCTACGAGCAGTACTTC.

This clonotype has ten or more counts. J is TRBJ1-1 and V is TRBV15; 7 bases fit TRBD1. CDR1 and CDR2 (germline): LNHNV, YYDKDF (reference sequence). V lost 5 bases, J lost 7 bases, and 10 bases stayed unmatched. This CDR3 comprises 14 residues. The CDR3 sequence: CATSPRGAGGEAFF. The CDR3 DNA follows: TGTGCCACCAGCCCCAGGGGGGCAGGGGGTGAAGCTTTCTTT. Full variable domain (remainder filled in from reference TRBV15 and TRBJ1-1): DAMVIQNPRYQVTQFGKPVTLSCSQTLNHNVMYWYQQKSSQAPKLLFHYYDKDFNNEADTPDNFQSRRPNTSFCFLDIRSPGLGDTAMYLCATSPRGAGGEAFFGQGTRLTVV.

This clonotype was found a few times. The chain recombines TRBV5-1 with TRBJ2-7; 7 bases match TRBD1. Germline V gene data show CDR1 as SGHRS and CDR2 as YFSETQ. Germline trimming cut 2 bases from V and 2 bases from J; bases unmatched to any gene: 7. CDR3 size: 15 residues. The CDR3 protein is CASSLEGQRPYEQYF. The CDR3 DNA reads as TGCGCCAGCAGCTTAGAGGGACAGAGACCCTACGAGCAGTACTTC.

This clonotype was observed at least ten times. The chain uses TRBV7-2 and TRBJ1-1; D perhaps matches TRBD1 (5 bases). CDR1 SGHTA and CDR2 FQGNSA come from the germline V gene. CDR3 length equals 13 residues. Trimming took 5 bases from V and 8 from J, leaving 15 bases between them. The CDR3 here is CASSMRQKIEAFF. Written as DNA, the CDR3 is TGTGCCAGCAGCATGAGACAGAAAATAGAAGCTTTCTTT.

This clonotype was seen only a few times. The chain has TRBV6-2 or TRBV6-3 and TRBJ2-5, with TRBD2 matching over 9 bases. This CDR3 comprises 16 residues. Germline V gene sequence: CDR1 MNHEY, CDR2 SVGEGT. With 6 bases clipped from V and 1 base from J, the junction kept 9 bases outside the gene matches. CDR3 amino acids: CASRRLAAGLQETQYF. The CDR3 DNA reads as TGTGCCAGCAGGAGACTAGCGGCTGGCCTCCAAGAGACCCAGTACTTC.

This clonotype was seen ten or more times. The V gene is TRBV7-9, the J gene TRBJ1-4, with TRBD1 matching 9 bases. Germline trimming cut 6 bases from V and 8 bases from J; bases unmatched to any gene: 1. The CDR3 contains 12 residues. In germline, CDR1 is SEHNR, CDR2 FQNEAQ (reference sequence). The CDR3 spells CASRGTGEKLFF. CDR3 DNA: TGTGCCAGCAGAGGGACAGGGGAAAAACTGTTTTTT. The full variable domain, in which reference TRBV7-9 and TRBJ1-4 provide the parts outside the CDR3, is DTGVSQNPRHKITKRGQNVTFRCDPISEHNRLYWYRQTLGQGPEFLTYFQNEAQLEKSRLLSDRFSAERPKGSFSTLEIQRTEQGDSAMYLCASRGTGEKLFFGSGTQLSVL.

This clonotype was seen ten or more times. The V call is TRBV6-1, the J call TRBJ1-5, with D possibly TRBD1 on 5 matching bases. Germline-derived CDR1 and CDR2 are MNHNS and SASEGT. There are 17 residues in the CDR3. V was trimmed by 4 bases and J by 0 bases, leaving 16 bases between them. The CDR3 DNA sequence: TGTGCCAGCAGTGCCCTGAAGTGGACAAGTAGCAATCAGCCCCAGCATTTT. Translation: CASSALKWTSSNQPQHF.